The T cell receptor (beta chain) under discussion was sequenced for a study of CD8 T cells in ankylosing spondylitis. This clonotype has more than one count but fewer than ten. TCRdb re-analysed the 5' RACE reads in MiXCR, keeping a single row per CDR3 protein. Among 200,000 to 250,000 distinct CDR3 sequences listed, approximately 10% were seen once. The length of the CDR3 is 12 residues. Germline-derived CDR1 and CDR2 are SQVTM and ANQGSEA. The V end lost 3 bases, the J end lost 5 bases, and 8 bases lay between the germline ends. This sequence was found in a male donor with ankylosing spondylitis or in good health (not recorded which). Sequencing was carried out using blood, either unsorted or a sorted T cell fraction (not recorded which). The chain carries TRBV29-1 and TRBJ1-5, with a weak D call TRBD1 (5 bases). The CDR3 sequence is CSVEGGDQPQHF. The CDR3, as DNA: TGCAGCGTTGAGGGGGGTGATCAGCCCCAGCATTTT.